This is a list of T cell receptor beta chains from one sample in a study of blood T cell repertoires in COVID-19. Profiled with immunoSEQ multiplex PCR; TCRdb holds only in-frame clones, not every one. Of roughly 430,000 clones in the sample, approximately 91% were seen once. The sequenced sample was PBMCs or T cells enriched from blood (not recorded which). The receptors here all came from a woman aged 40 to 50 with acute COVID-19. CDR3s include the opening cysteine and the closing phenylalanine or tryptophan. Fields, in order: V gene, CDR3 length, CDR3 protein.

v_call: TRBV5-4; cdr3_length: 12; cdr3_aa: CASSLGRAEAFF
v_call: TRBV15; cdr3_length: 11; cdr3_aa: CATSRDERYTF
v_call: TRBV9; cdr3_length: 14; cdr3_aa: CASSVRERNSPLHF
v_call: TRBV20-1; cdr3_length: 11; cdr3_aa: CSADHSSRAFF
v_call: TRBV29-1; cdr3_length: 13; cdr3_aa: CSVRRLAYNEQFF
v_call: TRBV11-2; cdr3_length: 15; cdr3_aa: CASSLGLAAYNEQFF
v_call: TRBV6-5; cdr3_length: 15; cdr3_aa: CASSYGTGDSNEQFF
v_call: TRBV30; cdr3_length: 15; cdr3_aa: CAWSPDSSGANVLTF
v_call: TRBV12-3/TRBV12-4; cdr3_length: 13; cdr3_aa: CASSSQGGDTQYF
v_call: TRBV10-3; cdr3_length: 15; cdr3_aa: CAISENRGQNTEAFF
v_call: TRBV12-3/TRBV12-4; cdr3_length: 13; cdr3_aa: CASSLAPGTEAFF
v_call: TRBV9; cdr3_length: 13; cdr3_aa: CASSVDEADTQYF
v_call: TRBV7-9; cdr3_length: 17; cdr3_aa: CASSLALSGGAPNEQYF
v_call: TRBV11-2; cdr3_length: 15; cdr3_aa: CASSFGNRGNEKLFF
v_call: TRBV7-9; cdr3_length: 14; cdr3_aa: CASSPGGLASPLHF
v_call: TRBV28; cdr3_length: 14; cdr3_aa: CASSSTGSNQPQHF
v_call: TRBV18; cdr3_length: 16; cdr3_aa: CASSSMRGAETGELFF
v_call: TRBV7-2; cdr3_length: 14; cdr3_aa: CASSFVRGYQPQHF
v_call: TRBV10-2; cdr3_length: 13; cdr3_aa: CASRGQGDTEAFF